One and the same sample provided the 27 T cell receptor beta chains below, sequenced in a study of blood T cell repertoires in COVID-19. Here immunoSEQ multiplex PCR was the method, and the copy in TCRdb shows in-frame clones only, minus some. This sample has more than 15,000 clones; approximately 90% occur once, and the top ten carry about 7.8%. Material: peripheral blood. The receptors here all came from a woman aged 60 to 75 with active COVID-19.

The chain links TRBV19 to TRBJ1-2; TRBD1 might be the D (5 bases). V dropped 3 bases and J dropped 7 bases, with 12 bases sitting between them. Germline V gene data show CDR1 as LNHDA and CDR2 as SQIVND (reference sequence). CDR3 length: 13 amino acids. The CDR3 coding sequence is TGTGCCAGTAGTATCTTCGGGACTTTTGGCTACACCTTC. This codes for CASSIFGTFGYTF.

This clone was detected only a few times. This chain uses TRBV7-9 with TRBJ1-5; 8 nucleotides line up with TRBD1. CDR1 and CDR2 (germline): SEHNR, FQNEAQ (reference sequence). Trimming cost V 5 bases and J 0 bases; bases outside gene matches: 3. CDR3 length equals 15 residues. In DNA, the CDR3 is TGTGCCAGCAGCACACAGGGGGATAGCAATCAGCCCCAGCATTTT. Translated: CASSTQGDSNQPQHF.

The sample holds one count of this clone. The rearrangement uses TRBV2 and TRBJ1-5; D is ambiguous. The CDR3 spans 15 residues. Germline CDR1 is SNHLY and CDR2 is FYNNEI. Trimming removed 2 bases from V and 9 bases from J, with 17 bases in between. CDR3 in DNA: TGTGCCAGCAGTGAAAGGTTGGCTGGATCGGGGCCCCAGCATTTT. This codes for CASSERLAGSGPQHF.

The chain joins TRBV5-6 to TRBJ1-4; the D gene is possibly TRBD1 (5 bases). V lost 2 bases, J lost 2 bases, and 10 bases lay in between. Per the germline V gene, CDR1 is SGHDT and CDR2 is YYEEEE. The CDR3 has 15 amino acids. CDR3 residues: CASSFKGATNEKLFF. CDR3 sequence (DNA): TGTGCCAGCAGCTTCAAAGGGGCGACTAATGAAAAACTGTTTTTT.

The chain uses TRBV10-3 and TRBJ2-7, with D maybe TRBD1 (6 bases). Germline V gives CDR1 ENHRY, CDR2 SYGVKD. The CDR3 loop spans 14 amino acids. Deletions cut 0 bases from V and 4 bases from J, with 10 bases between. The CDR3 reads CAISESIQGYEQYF. The DNA of the CDR3 is TGTGCCATCAGTGAGTCGATACAGGGTTACGAGCAGTACTTC.

J is TRBJ1-2 and V is TRBV6-6; 9 bases fit TRBD1. In germline, CDR1 is MNHNY, CDR2 SVGAGI (reference sequence). This CDR3 spans 16 amino acids. J was trimmed by 2 bases and V by 3 bases; bases with no gene match: 7. The CDR3 DNA reads TGTGCCAGCAGTTATTGGGACAGGGCCCTCAACTATGGCTACACCTTC. It yields the protein CASSYWDRALNYGYTF.

This chain links TRBV19 with TRBJ1-6; 8 bases agree with TRBD1. CDR3 length: 14 amino acids. The V and J ends lost 4 bases and 8 bases, in that order; junction bases with no gene match: 4. Germline CDR1 reads LNHDA; CDR2 reads SQIVND (reference sequence). CDR3 protein: CASSNDRGDSPLHF. DNA for the CDR3: TGTGCCAGTAGTAACGACAGGGGAGATTCACCCCTCCACTTT.

The gene calls are TRBV5-1 and TRBJ2-2, with a tentative D call TRBD1 (6 bases). CDR3 length equals 15 residues. V lost 7 bases, J lost 7 bases, and 20 bases lay in between. Per germline, CDR1 SGHRS and CDR2 YFSETQ. CDR3 sequence: CASAALQGLGGELFF. In DNA form, the CDR3 reads TGCGCCAGCGCCGCCCTTCAGGGGCTTGGCGGGGAGCTGTTTTTT.

This chain joins TRBV6-4 and TRBJ1-2, with 8 bases that match TRBD1. The J segment lost 5 bases and the V segment lost 4 bases, leaving 6 bases of the junction unmatched. CDR3 length: 14 amino acids. The germline V gene encodes CDR1 MRHNA and CDR2 SNTAGT. The CDR3 nucleotides are TGTGCCAGCAGTGTCGGACAGGGAAGTTATGGCTACACCTTC. Amino acid sequence: CASSVGQGSYGYTF.

In its sample, this clone was seen once. J is TRBJ2-1 and V is TRBV7-9; 8 bases are a match to TRBD2. The CDR3 covers 14 residues. Trimming cost V 6 bases and J 4 bases; bases outside gene matches: 5. Germline V gene lookup returns CDR1 SEHNR and CDR2 FQNEAQ (reference sequence). The CDR3 protein is CASSSGLEYNEQFF. Written as DNA, the CDR3 is TGTGCCAGCAGTTCGGGACTAGAATACAATGAGCAGTTCTTC.

The chain has TRBV5-4 and TRBJ2-7; tentatively, D is TRBD2 (6 bases). The CDR3 spans 15 residues. Germline CDR1 reads SGHNT; CDR2 reads YYREEE (reference sequence). Deletions cut 5 bases from V and 6 bases from J, with 21 bases between. This chain's CDR3 is CASSLGGLTGSEQYF. The CDR3 bases are TGTGCCAGCAGTCTTGGAGGGTTAACCGGGAGCGAGCAGTACTTC.

This clone was observed a handful of times. The chain recombines TRBV7-6 with TRBJ2-7; 16 nucleotides match TRBD2. The V gene end was trimmed by 1 base and the J gene end by 2 bases; junction bases not matched to a gene: 11. The CDR3 is made up of 20 amino acids. Germline V CDR1 and CDR2: SGHVS, FNYEAQ. CDR3 DNA sequence: TGTGCCAGCAGCTTAGGTCCCGGGACTAGCGGGGGGGCGTTACCCTACGAGCAGTACTTC. Translated, it gives CASSLGPGTSGGALPYEQYF.

This sequence joins TRBV6-2 or TRBV6-3 and TRBJ2-5; TRBD1 might be the D (5 bases). This CDR3 comprises 13 residues. Trimming took 2 bases from V and 1 from J, leaving 5 bases between them. The germline V gene encodes CDR1 MNHEY and CDR2 SVGEGT. As DNA, the CDR3 is TGTGCCAGCAGTTACGACAGCCAAGAGACCCAGTACTTC. It yields the protein CASSYDSQETQYF.

The chain employs TRBV6-1 and TRBJ1-4; no firm D call. V lost 2 bases and J 1 base, leaving 8 bases between the germline ends. The CDR3 has 15 amino acids. CDR1 and CDR2 (germline): MNHNS, SASEGT. The CDR3 reads CASSELGGTNEKLFF. For the CDR3, the DNA is TGTGCCAGCAGTGAACTCGGCGGAACTAATGAAAAACTGTTTTTT.

The chain uses TRBV10-2 and TRBJ2-2; D ambiguous. Germline values: CDR1 WSHSY, CDR2 SAAADI. V lost 7 bases to trimming and J lost 2 bases, with 14 bases between them. There are 15 residues in the CDR3. CDR3 DNA sequence: TGCGCCAGCACCCCGACAAACCTTAACACCGGGGAGCTGTTTTTT. This translates into CASTPTNLNTGELFF.

The J gene is TRBJ2-7, the V gene TRBV19; D call uncertain. The CDR3 spans 15 residues. Germline CDR1 LNHDA, CDR2 SQIVND (reference sequence). The ends were cut back, 6 bases at V and 0 bases at J, with 15 bases in the middle. The CDR3 DNA reads TGTGCCAGTAGCCCCAACCCCGACACCTCCTACGAGCAGTACTTC. Amino acid sequence: CASSPNPDTSYEQYF.

The gene calls are TRBV4-2 and TRBJ2-5, with 9 bases that match TRBD1. Germline trimming cut 1 base from V and 2 bases from J; bases unmatched to any gene: 2. The CDR3 covers 15 residues. The germline gives CDR1 LGHNA, CDR2 YNFKEQ. Here the CDR3 reads CASSQGTGDQETQYF. Written as DNA, the CDR3 is TGTGCCAGCAGCCAAGGGACAGGGGATCAAGAGACCCAGTACTTC.

The chain links TRBV2 to TRBJ1-2, with D hard to call. The CDR3 consists of 14 residues. Germline lookup yields CDR1 SNHLY and CDR2 FYNNEI. The V end lost 2 bases, the J end lost 4 bases, and 11 bases lay between the germline ends. CDR3 DNA sequence: TGTGCCAGCAGTGAAACTGCGGAAGCCTATGGCTACACCTTC. Its protein product is CASSETAEAYGYTF.

This chain connects TRBV5-1 to TRBJ2-5; 8 nucleotides match TRBD2. Germline trimming cut 4 bases from V and 5 bases from J; bases unmatched to any gene: 10. The CDR3 extends over 15 amino acids. Germline V lookup: CDR1 SGHRS, CDR2 YFSETQ. The CDR3 sequence is CASSRTSQDAETQYF. The CDR3 region has the DNA TGCGCCAGCAGCCGGACTAGCCAAGATGCGGAGACCCAGTACTTC.

V usage is TRBV19 and J usage is TRBJ2-5; D gene unclear. The CDR3 is 14 amino acids. Trimming took off 3 bases at V and 1 base at J, with 9 bases between the two ends. From germline, CDR1 is LNHDA and CDR2 SQIVND (reference sequence). CDR3 DNA: TGTGCCAGTAGTATTGACACAGTCCAAGAGACCCAGTACTTC. This translates into CASSIDTVQETQYF.

The rearrangement links TRBV5-6 to TRBJ2-5; a weak D match, TRBD1 (5 bases). The CDR3 has 13 residues. Looked up from germline, CDR1 is SGHDT and CDR2 is YYEEEE. Trimming removed 2 bases at V and 5 bases at J, with 10 bases between. The chain's CDR3 is CASSFQGGETQYF. Written as DNA, the CDR3 is TGTGCCAGCAGCTTCCAGGGTGGTGAGACCCAGTACTTC. The whole variable domain, filled in from reference TRBV5-6 and TRBJ2-5, reads DAGVTQSPTHLIKTRGQQVTLRCSPKSGHDTVSWYQQALGQGPQFIFQYYEEEERQRGNFPDRFSGHQFPNYSSELNVNALLLGDSALYLCASSFQGGETQYFGPGTRLLVL.

The CDR3 region has the DNA TGTGCCAGCAGTGGAGGGGGGAACACTGAAGCTTTCTTT. It is translated as CASSGGGNTEAFF. The rearrangement joins TRBV2 to TRBJ1-1; TRBD1 is a possible D gene (6 bases). The CDR3 totals 13 residues. The germline V gene has CDR1 SNHLY and CDR2 FYNNEI. V gave up 4 bases and J gave up 1 base, with 7 bases separating them.

The J gene is TRBJ2-2, the V gene TRBV9; TRBD2 matches at 7 bases. This CDR3 comprises 17 residues. CDR1 and CDR2 (germline): SGDLS, YYNGEE. Unmatched junction bases numbered 14, after V lost 3 bases and J lost 6 bases. CDR3 region: CASSAEVIRGVPGELFF. CDR3 DNA: TGTGCCAGCAGCGCCGAGGTCATCCGGGGGGTTCCCGGGGAGCTGTTTTTT. Full variable domain (remainder filled in from reference TRBV9 and TRBJ2-2): DSGVTQTPKHLITATGQRVTLRCSPRSGDLSVYWYQQSLDQGLQFLIQYYNGEERAKGNILERFSAQQFPDLHSELNLSSLELGDSALYFCASSAEVIRGVPGELFFGEGSRLTVL.

This chain connects TRBV7-9 to TRBJ2-3, with unresolved D. Looked up from germline, CDR1 is SEHNR and CDR2 is FQNEAQ (reference sequence). The CDR3 contains 13 residues. The ends were cut back, 4 bases at V and 0 bases at J, with 5 bases in the middle. This CDR3 is CASSSTSTDTQYF. The DNA of the CDR3 is TGTGCCAGCAGCTCGACTAGCACAGATACGCAGTATTTT.

The genes are TRBV29-1 and TRBJ2-2; 10 bases map to TRBD2. Germline V lookup: CDR1 SQVTM, CDR2 ANQGSEA. The CDR3 consists of 14 residues. Unmatched junction bases numbered 8, after V lost 7 bases and J lost 6 bases. The CDR3 region is CSETSGATPGELFF. The CDR3 DNA sequence: TGCAGCGAAACTAGCGGGGCTACGCCCGGGGAGCTGTTTTTT.

This chain connects TRBV5-1 to TRBJ1-1; D is undetermined. The CDR3 length is 14 residues. Germline V CDR1 and CDR2: SGHRS, YFSETQ. The V gene lost 4 bases and the J gene lost 8 bases, with 18 bases spanning the gap. CDR3 region: CASSAIVGTLEAFF. CDR3 nucleotides: TGCGCCAGCAGCGCGATCGTGGGCACGTTAGAAGCTTTCTTT.

This rearrangement joins TRBV4-1 to TRBJ2-7, with D possibly matching TRBD1 (5 bases). From germline, CDR1 is MGHRA and CDR2 YSYEKL. The CDR3 length is 19 residues. Trimming left V 0 bases short and J 2 bases short, with 23 bases between. The CDR3 coding sequence is TGCGCCAGCAGCCAAGATTCCCGACAGCCGTGGGATAGGACCTACGAGCAGTACTTC. It yields the protein CASSQDSRQPWDRTYEQYF.